Below, 2 T cell receptor beta chains from the same sample are listed, as sequenced in a study of OX40 agonist ivuxolimab in advanced cancers. Libraries were built with the immunoSEQ multiplex PCR assay. This is the immuneACCESS table as TCRdb keeps it, with only in-frame sequences that have V and J called. A part of the clones is gone; compared with another copy, unresolved V genes explain less than half, and the rest is unexplained. The sample contains roughly 80,000 clones, 84% of them found a single time. The ten largest clones add up to about 2.7% of the sample. The sample in question was CD4+ or CD8+ T cells sorted from blood, obtained in a trial of the OX40 agonist ivuxolimab. Source of these receptors: an adult with an advanced solid tumor such as melanoma, head and neck, liver or kidney cancer.

The CDR3 reads CASSYSSRGDSPLHF. CDR3 coding DNA: TGTGCCAGCAGTTACAGCAGTCGGGGGGATTCACCCCTCCACTTT. V gene TRBV6-6 combines with J gene TRBJ1-6; maybe TRBD1 (5 bases). V lost 2 bases and J lost 8, with 13 bases in between. The length of the CDR3 is 15 residues. The germline V gene has CDR1 MNHNY and CDR2 SVGAGI (reference sequence).

Concerning this clone itself: The junction departs from germline at one end; a sequencing error may be responsible. This sequence joins TRBV6-6 and TRBJ2-3; maybe TRBD2 (6 bases). This CDR3 region has 14 residues. CDR1 and CDR2 from the germline V gene are MNHNY and SVGAGI (reference sequence). The chain's CDR3 is CASSDSGRTDTQYF. The CDR3 DNA is TGCGCCAGCAGTGATAGCGGACGCACAGATACGCAGTATTTT.